This is a list of T cell receptor beta chains from one sample in a study of cytomegalovirus exposure and HLA in healthy donors. Some clones are missing from TCRdb's copy, which holds only in-frame ones; the method was immunoSEQ multiplex PCR. The sample holds 100,000 or so clones; around 86% are singletons and the top ten take around 4.1%. Sequenced sample: PBMCs. The receptor source for this set is a woman between 18 and 30 years old in good health and CMV-seropositive. CDR3s include the opening cysteine and the closing phenylalanine or tryptophan. The D gene is left open where the match is weak. Clone size is shown for a subset of rows, as once, few, many or a class of expanded clone.

J gene,D gene,V gene,clone size,CDR3 protein,CDR3 DNA
TRBJ2-1,-,TRBV6-4,-,CASSHPGLSSYNEQFF,TGTGCCAGCAGCCACCCAGGACTATCCTCCTACAATGAGCAGTTCTTC
TRBJ2-3,-,TRBV2,-,CASSSGTDTQYF,TGTGCCAGCAGTTCGGGGACAGATACGCAGTATTTT
TRBJ2-7,TRBD1,TRBV11-1,-,CASSAWSDRSPYEQYF,TGTGCCAGCAGCGCATGGTCGGACAGGAGCCCCTACGAGCAGTACTTC
TRBJ2-7,-,TRBV7-2,-,CASSFRGRDSSYEQYF,TGTGCCAGCAGCTTTAGGGGGCGGGATTCCTCCTACGAGCAGTACTTC
TRBJ1-1,-,TRBV28,-,CASSPLWNTEAFF,TGTGCCAGCAGTCCCCTTTGGAACACTGAAGCTTTCTTT
TRBJ2-1,TRBD2,TRBV11-3,-,CASSSRTSNQFF,TGTGCCAGCAGCTCCCGGACTAGCAATCAGTTCTTC
TRBJ1-5,-,TRBV6-1,-,CASRGDTHQPQHF,TGTGCCAGCAGGGGAGACACTCATCAGCCCCAGCATTTT
TRBJ1-1,-,TRBV5-4,-,CASAGGGLTEAFF,TGTGCCAGCGCCGGGGGGGGGCTTACTGAAGCTTTCTTT
TRBJ2-3,-,TRBV29-1,-,CSVESSTDTQYF,TGCAGCGTGGAGTCTTCCACAGATACGCAGTATTTT
TRBJ1-4,-,TRBV5-4,-,CASSDSSNEKLFF,TGTGCCAGCAGCGACAGCTCAAATGAAAAACTGTTTTTT
TRBJ2-7,-,TRBV27,-,CASSPGSSYEQYF,TGTGCCAGCAGCCCTGGGAGCTCCTACGAGCAGTACTTC
TRBJ1-2,-,TRBV30,-,CAWARGDGYYGYTF,TGTGCCTGGGCCCGGGGGGATGGGTACTATGGCTACACCTTC
TRBJ1-1,TRBD1,TRBV6-6,-,CASSGTGRMNTEAFF,TGTGCCAGCAGTGGGACAGGGCGCATGAACACTGAAGCTTTCTTT
TRBJ2-7,TRBD2,TRBV28,-,CASSSLGLALEQYF,TGTGCCAGCAGCTCCTTAGGACTAGCGCTCGAGCAGTACTTC
TRBJ1-6,-,TRBV18,-,CASSPHRAPNSPLHF,TGTGCCAGCTCACCCCACAGGGCTCCTAATTCACCCCTCCACTTT
TRBJ2-1,-,TRBV4-1,once,CASSRSNNERFF,TGCGCCAGCAGCCGATCGAACAATGAGCGGTTCTTC
TRBJ1-4,TRBD1,TRBV5-1,once,CASSPDRVDEKLFF,TGCGCCAGCAGCCCCGACAGGGTGGACGAAAAACTGTTTTTT
TRBJ2-1,-,TRBV5-5,-,CASSFRVSGNNEQFF,TGTGCCAGCAGCTTCAGGGTTTCGGGTAACAATGAGCAGTTCTTC
TRBJ1-4,TRBD1,TRBV6-1,once,CASHRGHTGEKLFF,TGTGCCAGTCACAGGGGGCATACGGGGGAAAAACTGTTTTTT
TRBJ2-7,TRBD1,TRBV5-1,-,CASSWDRGSALPTTEQYF,TGCGCCAGCAGCTGGGACAGGGGGTCCGCCCTGCCTACCACCGAGCAGTACTTC
TRBJ2-5,TRBD1,TRBV5-1,-,CASSSDRVTETQYF,TGCGCCAGCAGCTCGGACAGGGTCACTGAGACCCAGTACTTC
TRBJ2-2,-,TRBV5-5,-,CASSSDPRGWGTGELFF,TGTGCCAGCAGCTCGGACCCACGGGGGTGGGGCACCGGGGAGCTGTTTTTT
TRBJ2-1,TRBD2,TRBV30,-,CAWSTGTSGTYNEQFF,TGTGCCTGGAGTACCGGGACTAGCGGGACCTACAATGAGCAGTTCTTC
TRBJ2-5,-,TRBV19,-,CASKGRVVGLGETQYF,TGTGCCAGTAAGGGCAGGGTAGTGGGTTTGGGAGAGACCCAGTACTTC
TRBJ1-2,TRBD1,TRBV19,few,CASKKRDRESGYTF,TGTGCCAGTAAGAAACGGGACAGGGAAAGCGGCTACACCTTC
TRBJ2-7,TRBD1,TRBV28,-,CASSPSLTGGDEQYF,TGTGCCAGCAGTCCATCCTTGACAGGGGGCGACGAGCAGTACTTC
TRBJ2-1,TRBD1,TRBV27,-,CASSSSGTGGAGDLSTTYNEQFF,TGTGCCAGCAGTTCATCCGGGACAGGGGGCGCGGGGGACCTTAGTACTACCTACAATGAGCAGTTCTTC
TRBJ2-2,TRBD2,TRBV5-1,-,CASNVGGGTGELFF,TGCGCCAGCAACGTCGGGGGAGGGACCGGGGAGCTGTTTTTT
TRBJ2-7,TRBD1,TRBV2,-,CATKSETGSSYEQYF,TGTGCCACCAAATCGGAGACAGGGAGCTCCTACGAGCAGTACTTC
TRBJ2-2,-,TRBV5-6,-,CASSNGGSDFQGGELFF,TGTGCCAGCAGCAACGGGGGAAGTGACTTCCAGGGCGGGGAGCTGTTTTTT
TRBJ2-3,-,TRBV6-1,-,CASSEDRVGDTQYF,TGTGCCAGCAGTGAAGACAGGGTGGGAGATACGCAGTATTTT
TRBJ2-6,TRBD1,TRBV9,-,CASKQGASGANVLTF,TGTGCCAGCAAACAGGGGGCCTCTGGGGCCAACGTCCTGACTTTC
TRBJ1-1,-,TRBV21-1,-,CASSKYETGTGGGIGTEAFF,TGTGCCAGCAGCAAATATGAAACTGGGACAGGGGGCGGGATTGGCACTGAAGCTTTCTTT
TRBJ2-1,-,TRBV4-1,once,CASSQQTVSSYSEQFF,TGCGCCAGCAGCCAGCAGACAGTCTCCAGCTATAGTGAGCAGTTCTTC
TRBJ1-5,TRBD1,TRBV6-6,-,CATLGQGGQPQHF,TGTGCCACCCTAGGACAGGGGGGCCAGCCCCAGCATTTT
TRBJ1-2,TRBD1,TRBV9,-,CASSVDGTGYGYTF,TGTGCCAGCAGCGTAGACGGGACAGGCTATGGCTACACCTTC
TRBJ1-4,TRBD1,TRBV7-8,-,CASSLQGARNEKLFF,TGTGCCAGCAGCTTACAGGGGGCGCGGAATGAAAAACTGTTTTTT
TRBJ1-5,TRBD1,TRBV19,-,CASSNPGTGGLPQHF,TGTGCCAGTAGCAATCCCGGGACAGGGGGTCTTCCCCAGCATTTT
TRBJ2-1,-,TRBV11-1,-,CASSLSSEQFF,TGTGCCAGCAGCTTAAGCTCAGAGCAGTTCTTC
TRBJ1-2,-,TRBV28,-,CASSPTLLAANYGYTF,TGTGCCAGCAGTCCTACCTTGCTAGCAGCTAACTATGGCTACACCTTC
TRBJ1-5,-,TRBV30,-,CAWSARVAQPQHF,TGTGCCTGGAGTGCCAGGGTGGCTCAGCCCCAGCATTTT
TRBJ1-5,TRBD1,TRBV19,-,CASSSGQGRNQPQHF,TGTGCCAGTAGTTCGGGACAGGGACGGAATCAGCCCCAGCATTTT
TRBJ2-3,TRBD2,TRBV7-8,-,CASSTSGADTQYF,TGTGCCAGCAGCACCAGCGGGGCAGATACGCAGTATTTT
TRBJ2-7,-,TRBV7-2,-,CASSLFDTAYEQYF,TGTGCCAGCAGCTTATTTGACACAGCCTACGAGCAGTACTTC
TRBJ1-1,TRBD1,TRBV10-3,-,CAISGTGRTEAFF,TGTGCCATCAGTGGGACAGGAAGGACTGAAGCTTTCTTT